The next 22 T cell receptor beta chains were all read from a single sample in a study of blood T cell repertoires in COVID-19. Some clones are missing from TCRdb's copy, which holds only in-frame ones; the method was immunoSEQ multiplex PCR. The sample carries roughly 130,000 clones, about 80% recorded once. The specimen sequenced was peripheral blood. The receptors come from a man in his forties with active or convalescent COVID-19.

The rearrangement links TRBV24-1 to TRBJ2-3; the match to TRBD1 covers 7 bases. Germline V CDR1 and CDR2: KGHDR, SFDVKD. After removal of 3 bases from V and 3 bases from J, the junction contained 5 bases not matched to a gene. The CDR3 runs 15 residues. CDR3 in amino acids: CATSDPRQGTDTQYF. The CDR3 DNA follows: TGTGCCACCAGTGATCCCCGACAGGGAACAGATACGCAGTATTTT.

The chain combines TRBV5-1 with TRBJ1-2; a possible D gene is TRBD1 (5 bases). CDR1 and CDR2 from the germline V gene are SGHRS and YFSETQ. The ends were cut back, 0 bases at V and 1 base at J, with 10 bases in the middle. The CDR3 is 15 amino acids. The CDR3 nucleotides are TGCGCCAGCAGCTTGGGCCAGGGTATTAACTATGGCTACACCTTC. Its protein is CASSLGQGINYGYTF.

This clone appeared once. This chain joins TRBV2 and TRBJ2-3, with 9 bases matching TRBD2. The CDR3 contains 15 residues. CDR1 is SNHLY, CDR2 FYNNEI, per germline. Trimming removed 3 bases from V and 2 bases from J; junction bases left unmatched: 3. CDR3 amino acids: CASSDLAGPTDTQYF. The CDR3 DNA sequence: TGTGCCAGCAGTGACCTAGCGGGGCCCACAGATACGCAGTATTTT.

The J gene is TRBJ1-2, the V gene TRBV6-5; no definite D call. The CDR3 length is 14 residues. V was trimmed by 7 bases and J by 0 bases, leaving 12 bases between them. Germline CDR1 MNHEY, CDR2 SVGAGI. The chain's CDR3 is CASILPGSNYGYTF. In DNA, the CDR3 is TGTGCCAGCATCCTGCCAGGATCTAACTATGGCTACACCTTC.

V gene TRBV11-2 combines with J gene TRBJ2-1; 8 bases fit TRBD2. V lost 0 bases to trimming and J lost 9 bases; unmatched junction nucleotides: 4. The germline V gene has CDR1 SGHAT and CDR2 FQNNGV. This CDR3 spans 14 amino acids. For the CDR3, the DNA is TGTGCCAGCAGCTTAGATCCTACTAGCGGTGAGCAGTTCTTC. It codes for CASSLDPTSGEQFF.

For the CDR3, the DNA is TGTGCCAGCAGTTACTCGAGGCAGAACACCGGGGAGCTGTTTTTT. Protein sequence: CASSYSRQNTGELFF. V gene TRBV6-5 combines with J gene TRBJ2-2; D is ambiguous. The CDR3 sequence is 15 residues long. Germline V gene lookup returns CDR1 MNHEY and CDR2 SVGAGI. Trimming cost V 0 bases and J 1 base, with 6 bases left between them.

The chain carries TRBV4-3 and TRBJ2-5; D may be TRBD1 (6 bases). Trimming pared 4 bases from V and 1 base from J, leaving 16 bases between. The CDR3 runs 16 residues. Germline loops: CDR1 LGHNA, CDR2 YSLEER. The CDR3 protein is CASSLTGTRPQETQYF. The DNA of the CDR3 is TGCGCCAGCAGCCTGACGGGGACAAGACCCCAAGAGACCCAGTACTTC.

This chain connects TRBV27 to TRBJ1-2, with TRBD1 identical over 7 bases. Germline V CDR1 and CDR2: MNHEY, SMNVEV (reference sequence). This CDR3 has 15 amino acids. Trimming at V came to 6 bases and at J to 1 base, leaving 8 bases not matched to a gene. The CDR3 protein is CASSLGTAINYGYTF. The CDR3 bases are TGTGCCAGCAGCCTTGGGACAGCGATTAACTATGGCTACACCTTC.

The V gene is TRBV10-2, the J gene TRBJ1-2; D is perhaps TRBD1 (5 bases). V was cut by 5 bases and J by 2 bases, with 18 bases left in between. This CDR3 contains 16 residues. Germline V lookup: CDR1 WSHSY, CDR2 SAAADI. CDR3 coding DNA: TGCGCCAGCAGTCCGCCGGGACTCACTCGGAACTATGGCTACACCTTC. It translates to CASSPPGLTRNYGYTF.

The chain carries TRBV19 and TRBJ2-7, with 7 bases lining up with TRBD1. Trimming removed 6 bases from V and 6 bases from J; junction bases left unmatched: 14. CDR3 size: 15 residues. CDR1 is LNHDA and CDR2 is SQIVND in the germline V gene (reference sequence). The chain's CDR3 is CASSPRQGLNSEQYF. CDR3 bases: TGTGCCAGTAGCCCGAGACAGGGCTTAAACTCCGAGCAGTACTTC.

V usage is TRBV3-1 (or the pseudogene TRBV3-2) and J usage is TRBJ1-3, with 9 bases that match TRBD1. With 4 bases clipped from V and 4 bases from J, the junction kept 2 bases outside the gene matches. Germline CDR1 and CDR2: LGHDT and YNNKEL (reference sequence). The CDR3 runs 14 residues. The CDR3 DNA is TGTGCCAGCAGCCTGACAGGGGGAGGAAACACCATATATTTT. It is translated as CASSLTGGGNTIYF.

The rearrangement uses TRBV7-3 and TRBJ2-2; 11 bases line up with TRBD2. V was pared by 5 bases and J by 3 bases, with 5 bases of the junction left unmatched. This CDR3 has 16 residues. The germline V gene encodes CDR1 SGHTA and CDR2 FQGTGA. Written as DNA, the CDR3 is TGTGCCAGCAGCCAATCGACTAGCGGGGACACCGGGGAGCTGTTTTTT. This gives the protein CASSQSTSGDTGELFF.

The chain employs TRBV5-1 and TRBJ2-5; perhaps TRBD1 as D (6 bases). Germline V gene lookup returns CDR1 SGHRS and CDR2 YFSETQ. This CDR3 region has 13 residues. V dropped 1 base and J dropped 4 bases, with 8 bases sitting between them. The CDR3 coding sequence is TGCGCCAGCAGCTTGACAGGGAGAGAGACCCAGTACTTC. It encodes CASSLTGRETQYF.

This chain connects TRBV6-2 or TRBV6-3 to TRBJ2-6; the match to TRBD1 covers 7 bases. V lost 5 bases and J lost 0; bases outside the gene matches: 10. There are 18 residues in the CDR3. CDR1 is MNHEY and CDR2 is SVGEGT in the germline V gene. The CDR3 protein is CASSATTGKTSGANVLTF. As DNA, the CDR3 is TGTGCCAGCAGTGCCACGACAGGGAAAACCTCTGGGGCCAACGTCCTGACTTTC.

The J gene is TRBJ2-5, the V gene TRBV25-1, with 8 nucleotides matching TRBD1. The CDR3 extends over 15 amino acids. Germline V gene lookup returns CDR1 MGHDK and CDR2 SYGVNS. The junction had 10 bases not matched to a gene; V was cut back by 8 bases and J by 2 bases. The CDR3 nucleotides read TGTGCCAGCCGCGGACAGGGTCCCCTTCAAGAGACCCAGTACTTC. This sequence encodes CASRGQGPLQETQYF.

The chain joins TRBV2 to TRBJ1-3; D remains unclear. The germline V gene encodes CDR1 SNHLY and CDR2 FYNNEI. This CDR3 has 13 residues. V shed 8 bases and J shed 4 bases, with 12 bases lying between them. CDR3 bases: TGTGCCAGCGTTAGGGAGGCCGGAAACACCATATATTTT. It yields the protein CASVREAGNTIYF.

The rearrangement uses TRBV25-1 and TRBJ2-1, with D tentatively TRBD2 (6 bases). V lost 4 bases to trimming and J lost 2 bases, with 15 bases between them. The germline V gene encodes CDR1 MGHDK and CDR2 SYGVNS. The length of the CDR3 is 16 residues. CDR3 sequence (DNA): TGTGCCAGCAGTGTGACCCGGGACTTCCCCTACAATGAGCAGTTCTTC. It is translated as CASSVTRDFPYNEQFF.

This sequence joins TRBV7-2 and TRBJ1-5, with 8 bases matching TRBD1. The ends lost 8 bases at V and 5 bases at J; junction bases unmatched: 5. CDR1 and CDR2 from the germline V gene are SGHTA and FQGNSA. The CDR3 spans 13 residues. The CDR3 nucleotides are TGTGCCAGCGCTCGGACAGGGTATCAGCCCCAGCATTTT. It yields the protein CASARTGYQPQHF.

This chain links TRBV19 with TRBJ1-2; D call uncertain. This CDR3 is built from 11 residues. Trimming pared 3 bases from V and 3 bases from J, leaving 2 bases between. The germline CDR1 and CDR2 sequences are LNHDA and SQIVND (reference sequence). The CDR3 reads CASSIDYGYTF. CDR3 sequence (DNA): TGTGCCAGTAGTATCGACTATGGCTACACCTTC.

Concerning this clone itself: Distinct nucleotide sequences in the sample also encode this CDR3. The DNA of the CDR3 is TGTGCCATCAGAACAGGGGGCGCATGGAACACTGAAGCTTTCTTT. It yields the protein CAIRTGGAWNTEAFF. This chain links TRBV10-3 with TRBJ1-1, with 9 bases matching TRBD1. The CDR3 length is 15 residues. Germline assignment: CDR1 ENHRY and CDR2 SYGVKD. V lost 6 bases and J lost 1; bases outside the gene matches: 6.

The V gene is TRBV19, the J gene TRBJ1-2; D ambiguous. The CDR3 length is 17 residues. Trimming stripped 0 bases from V and 8 bases from J, with 22 bases between. The V gene's germline CDR1 is LNHDA and CDR2 SQIVND (reference sequence). DNA of the CDR3: TGTGCCAGTAGTATAGATAACGCAGGATCTACCTTTGGGGGCTACACCTTC. It yields the protein CASSIDNAGSTFGGYTF.

The rearrangement links TRBV3-1 (or the pseudogene TRBV3-2) to TRBJ2-7; TRBD1 is a possible D gene (6 bases). The V and J ends lost 1 base and 5 bases respectively, with 12 bases between them. The CDR3 is 14 residues long. Germline CDR1 is LGHDT and CDR2 is YNNKEL (reference sequence). CDR3 DNA: TGTGCCAGCAGCCAAGCAGGGGTTAACCACGAGCAGTACTTC. Protein sequence: CASSQAGVNHEQYF.